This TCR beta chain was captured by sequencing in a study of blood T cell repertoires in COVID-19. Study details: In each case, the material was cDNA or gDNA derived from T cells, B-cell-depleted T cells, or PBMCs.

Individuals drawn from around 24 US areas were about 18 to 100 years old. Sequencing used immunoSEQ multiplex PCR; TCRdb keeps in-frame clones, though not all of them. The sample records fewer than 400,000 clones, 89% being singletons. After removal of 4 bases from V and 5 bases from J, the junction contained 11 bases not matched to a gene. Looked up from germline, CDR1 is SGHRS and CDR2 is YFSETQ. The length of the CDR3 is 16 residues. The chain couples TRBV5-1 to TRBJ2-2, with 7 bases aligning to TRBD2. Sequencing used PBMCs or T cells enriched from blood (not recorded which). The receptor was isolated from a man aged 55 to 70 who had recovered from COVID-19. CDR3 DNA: TGCGCCAGCAGCCCCGAAGCGGGGCCGAGGACCGGGGAGCTGTTTTTT. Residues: CASSPEAGPRTGELFF.